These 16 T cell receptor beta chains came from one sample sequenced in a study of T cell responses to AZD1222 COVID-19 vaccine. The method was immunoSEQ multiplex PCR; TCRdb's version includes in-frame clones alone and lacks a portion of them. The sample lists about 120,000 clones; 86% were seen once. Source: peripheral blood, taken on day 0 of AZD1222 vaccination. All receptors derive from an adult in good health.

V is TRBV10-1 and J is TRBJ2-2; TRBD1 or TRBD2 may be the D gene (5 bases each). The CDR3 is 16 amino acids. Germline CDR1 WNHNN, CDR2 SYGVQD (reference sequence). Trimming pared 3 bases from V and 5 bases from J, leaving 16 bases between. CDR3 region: CASSDWTSRRTGELFF. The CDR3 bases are TGCGCCAGCAGTGATTGGACATCACGGAGGACCGGGGAGCTGTTTTTT.

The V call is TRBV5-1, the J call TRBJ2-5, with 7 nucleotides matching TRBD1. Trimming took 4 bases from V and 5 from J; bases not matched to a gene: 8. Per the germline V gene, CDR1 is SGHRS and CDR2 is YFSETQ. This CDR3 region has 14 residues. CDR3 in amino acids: CASSLTGVGETQYF. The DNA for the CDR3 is TGCGCCAGCAGCCTAACAGGGGTCGGGGAGACCCAGTACTTC.

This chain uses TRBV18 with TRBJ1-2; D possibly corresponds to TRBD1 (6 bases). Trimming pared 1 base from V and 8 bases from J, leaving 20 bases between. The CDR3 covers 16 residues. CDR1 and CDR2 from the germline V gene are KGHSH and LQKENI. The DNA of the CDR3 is TGTGCCAGCTCACCACGGGACGCAGGGGACCCTCGGGGCTACACCTTC. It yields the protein CASSPRDAGDPRGYTF.

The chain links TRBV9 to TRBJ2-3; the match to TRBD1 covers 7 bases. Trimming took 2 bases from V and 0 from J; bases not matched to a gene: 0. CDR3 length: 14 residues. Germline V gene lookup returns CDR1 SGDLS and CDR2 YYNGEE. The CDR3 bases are TGTGCCAGCAGCGTGGGACAGAGCACAGATACGCAGTATTTT. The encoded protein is CASSVGQSTDTQYF.

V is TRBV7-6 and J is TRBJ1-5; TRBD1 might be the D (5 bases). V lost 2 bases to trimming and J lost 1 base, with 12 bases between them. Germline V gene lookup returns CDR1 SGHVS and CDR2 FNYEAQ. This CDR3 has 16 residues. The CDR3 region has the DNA TGTGCCAGCAGCTTATCCCCGCGACAGAGCAATCAGCCCCAGCATTTT. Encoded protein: CASSLSPRQSNQPQHF.

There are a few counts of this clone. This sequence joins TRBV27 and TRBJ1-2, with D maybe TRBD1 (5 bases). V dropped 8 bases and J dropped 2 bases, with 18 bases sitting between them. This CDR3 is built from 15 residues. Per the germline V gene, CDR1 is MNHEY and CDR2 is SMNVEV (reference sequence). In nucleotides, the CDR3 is TGTGCCAGCCGCTTGCTGGAGGGGACCAACTATGGCTACACCTTC. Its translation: CASRLLEGTNYGYTF.

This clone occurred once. The CDR3: CASTPRTGGYQETQYF. CDR3 coding DNA: TGTGCCAGCACCCCTAGGACAGGGGGTTACCAAGAGACCCAGTACTTC. The J gene is TRBJ2-5, the V gene TRBV7-2; the match to TRBD1 covers 10 bases. The V gene's germline CDR1 is SGHTA and CDR2 FQGNSA. Trimming took 7 bases from V and 0 from J; bases not matched to a gene: 8. The CDR3 spans 16 residues.

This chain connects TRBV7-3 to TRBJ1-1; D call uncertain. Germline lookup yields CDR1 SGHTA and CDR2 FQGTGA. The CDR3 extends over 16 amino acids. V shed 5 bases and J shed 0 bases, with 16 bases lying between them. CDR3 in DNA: TGTGCCAGCAGCCAGCAAGGACGGCTAATGAACACTGAAGCTTTCTTT. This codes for CASSQQGRLMNTEAFF.

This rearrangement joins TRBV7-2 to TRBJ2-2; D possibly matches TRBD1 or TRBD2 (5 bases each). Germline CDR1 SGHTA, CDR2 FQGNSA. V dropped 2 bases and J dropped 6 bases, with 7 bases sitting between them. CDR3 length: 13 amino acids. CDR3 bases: TGTGCCAGCAGCTTAAGGGACGCCGGGGAGCTGTTTTTT. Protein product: CASSLRDAGELFF.

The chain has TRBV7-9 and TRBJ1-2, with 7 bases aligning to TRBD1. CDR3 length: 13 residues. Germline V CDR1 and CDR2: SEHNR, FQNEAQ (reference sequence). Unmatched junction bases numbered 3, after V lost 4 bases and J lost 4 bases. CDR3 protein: CASSSQGFYGYTF. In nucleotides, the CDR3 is TGTGCCAGCAGCTCACAGGGGTTCTATGGCTACACCTTC.

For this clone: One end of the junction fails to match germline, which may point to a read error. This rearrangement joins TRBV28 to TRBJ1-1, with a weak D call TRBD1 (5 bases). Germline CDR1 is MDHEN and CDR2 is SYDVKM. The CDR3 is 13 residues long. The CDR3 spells CASIRQGAQKGVF. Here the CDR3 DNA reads TGTGCCAGCATCAGACAAGGGGCCCAAAAAGGGGTCTTT.

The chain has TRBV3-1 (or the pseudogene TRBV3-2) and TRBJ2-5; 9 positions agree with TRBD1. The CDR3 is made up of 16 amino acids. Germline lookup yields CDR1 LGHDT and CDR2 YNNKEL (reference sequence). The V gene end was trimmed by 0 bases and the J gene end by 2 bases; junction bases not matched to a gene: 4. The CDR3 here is CASSQEWGQGQETQYF. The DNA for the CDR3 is TGTGCCAGCAGCCAAGAGTGGGGACAGGGTCAAGAGACCCAGTACTTC.

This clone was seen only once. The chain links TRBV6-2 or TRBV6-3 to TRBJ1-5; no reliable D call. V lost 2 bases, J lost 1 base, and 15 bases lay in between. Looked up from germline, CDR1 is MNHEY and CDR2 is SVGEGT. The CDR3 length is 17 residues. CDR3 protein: CASSYLQITPSNQPQHF. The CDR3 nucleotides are TGTGCCAGCAGTTACCTACAAATTACCCCCAGCAATCAGCCCCAGCATTTT.

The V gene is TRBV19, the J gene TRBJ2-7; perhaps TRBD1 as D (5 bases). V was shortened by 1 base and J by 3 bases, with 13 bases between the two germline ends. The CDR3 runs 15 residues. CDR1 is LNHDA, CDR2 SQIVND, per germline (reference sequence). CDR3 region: CASSIGRGQGYEQYF. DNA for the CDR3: TGTGCCAGTAGTATAGGGCGTGGGCAGGGCTACGAGCAGTACTTC.

For the CDR3, the DNA is TGTGCCAGCAGCCCCTGGGGGACAGGGGTTCACTATGGCTACACCTTC. As protein: CASSPWGTGVHYGYTF. The chain carries TRBV7-9 and TRBJ1-2; 10 nucleotides align to TRBD1. V lost 5 bases and J lost 3; bases outside the gene matches: 9. The germline gives CDR1 SEHNR, CDR2 FQNEAQ (reference sequence). This CDR3 has 16 residues.

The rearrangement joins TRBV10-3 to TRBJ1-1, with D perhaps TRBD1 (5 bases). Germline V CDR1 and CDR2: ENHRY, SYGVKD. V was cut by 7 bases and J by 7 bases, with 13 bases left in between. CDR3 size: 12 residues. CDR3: CAITSSDSEAFF. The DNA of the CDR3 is TGTGCCATCACCTCTTCCGACAGTGAAGCTTTCTTT.